This passage covers 10 T cell receptor beta chains from one sample sequenced in a study of Ad26.COV2.S vaccination and SARS-CoV-2 variants. Treatment noted: approximately 18 received Ad26.COV2.S at low or high dose, single or two shots; roughly 5 received placebo; per-sample allocation not given. All samples were drawn on day 63, counting from the first vaccine or placebo injection. TCRdb keeps only in-frame clones here, not all; method: immunoSEQ multiplex PCR. The sample includes 400,000 to 450,000 clones, roughly 90% of them seen just once. This specimen consisted of peripheral blood, obtained in a trial of Ad26.COV2.S vaccine versus placebo. The receptors shown here come from a person between 18 and 65 years old who received the Ad26.COV2.S COVID-19 vaccine or a placebo.

This chain links TRBV30 with TRBJ1-2; 9 nucleotides match TRBD1. V shed 2 bases, J shed 6 bases, and the junction held 4 bases outside the gene matches. CDR3 size: 13 residues. Per germline, CDR1 GTSNPN and CDR2 SVGIG (reference sequence). CDR3 coding DNA: TGTGCCTGGAGTTACGGGACAGGGAATGGCTACACCTTC. This encodes CAWSYGTGNGYTF.

The rearrangement joins TRBV6-5 to TRBJ1-3; perhaps TRBD1 as D (5 bases). This CDR3 spans 15 amino acids. Per the germline V gene, CDR1 is MNHEY and CDR2 is SVGAGI. Trimming removed 7 bases at V and 0 bases at J, with 13 bases between. The DNA of the CDR3 is TGTGCCAGCAAAAGACAGTTGTTCTCTGGAAACACCATATATTTT. Amino acid sequence: CASKRQLFSGNTIYF.

This CDR3 is CASSRTSGSTDTQYF. CDR3 nucleotide sequence: TGTGCCAGCAGTCGGACTAGCGGGAGCACAGATACGCAGTATTTT. The V gene is TRBV7-2, the J gene TRBJ2-3; 11 bases fit TRBD2. With V trimmed by 6 bases and J by 0 bases, 2 bases remained unmatched. The CDR3 length is 15 residues. Germline CDR1 SGHTA, CDR2 FQGNSA.

The chain has TRBV5-1 and TRBJ2-2; D is ambiguous. Trimming left V 4 bases short and J 4 bases short, with 8 bases between. The germline gives CDR1 SGHRS, CDR2 YFSETQ. This CDR3 is built from 13 residues. The CDR3 protein is CASSKDPTGELFF. Written as DNA, the CDR3 is TGCGCCAGCAGCAAGGACCCCACCGGGGAGCTGTTTTTT.

This chain connects TRBV6-5 to TRBJ2-7; D uncertain. The CDR3 spans 11 residues. The ends were cut back, 10 bases at V and 1 base at J, with 8 bases in the middle. Germline values: CDR1 MNHEY, CDR2 SVGAGI. This CDR3 reads CATKRSYEQYF. The CDR3 DNA sequence: TGTGCCACCAAGAGGTCCTACGAGCAGTACTTC.

This chain joins TRBV5-6 and TRBJ2-7; D remains unclear. The CDR3 loop spans 14 amino acids. CDR1 SGHDT and CDR2 YYEEEE come from the germline V gene. Between the trimmed V and J ends, which lost 2 bases and 0 bases, there was a span of 9 bases. The CDR3 nucleotides are TGTGCCAGCAGCTTCCGACGGCTCTCCTACGAGCAGTACTTC. As protein: CASSFRRLSYEQYF.

This chain joins TRBV6-5 and TRBJ1-2; TRBD1 might be the D (5 bases). Between the trimmed V and J ends, which lost 8 bases and 4 bases, there was a span of 17 bases. Germline lookup yields CDR1 MNHEY and CDR2 SVGAGI. The CDR3 sequence is 14 residues long. In DNA form, the CDR3 reads TGTGCCAGCGGCTTGGGAGGGGTTGGCTATGGCTACACCTTC. It specifies CASGLGGVGYGYTF.

The chain recombines TRBV12-3 or TRBV12-4 with TRBJ2-7, with D possibly called TRBD1 or TRBD2 (6 bases each). With 2 bases removed from V and 7 bases from J, the gap between germline ends came to 9 bases. The CDR3 length is 12 residues. For the CDR3, the DNA is TGTGCCAGCAGTTTAACGGGGGCGGAGCAGTACTTC. Translating gives CASSLTGAEQYF.

This chain links TRBV29-1 with TRBJ2-3; tentative D call: TRBD1 (6 bases). V was clipped by 5 bases and J by 4 bases, with 13 bases between them. The CDR3 contains 13 residues. From germline, CDR1 is SQVTM and CDR2 ANQGSEA. CDR3 in DNA: TGCAGCGTTAGAACAGGGTGGTCAGATACGCAGTATTTT. Protein product: CSVRTGWSDTQYF.

The V call is TRBV4-1, the J call TRBJ2-3; 10 positions match TRBD1. The ends lost 3 bases at V and 7 bases at J; junction bases unmatched: 10. The CDR3 sequence is 16 residues long. The germline CDR1 and CDR2 sequences are MGHRA and YSYEKL. The CDR3 here is CASSHRRGQGIHTQYF. CDR3 DNA: TGCGCCAGCAGCCATCGTAGGGGACAGGGGATCCATACGCAGTATTTT.